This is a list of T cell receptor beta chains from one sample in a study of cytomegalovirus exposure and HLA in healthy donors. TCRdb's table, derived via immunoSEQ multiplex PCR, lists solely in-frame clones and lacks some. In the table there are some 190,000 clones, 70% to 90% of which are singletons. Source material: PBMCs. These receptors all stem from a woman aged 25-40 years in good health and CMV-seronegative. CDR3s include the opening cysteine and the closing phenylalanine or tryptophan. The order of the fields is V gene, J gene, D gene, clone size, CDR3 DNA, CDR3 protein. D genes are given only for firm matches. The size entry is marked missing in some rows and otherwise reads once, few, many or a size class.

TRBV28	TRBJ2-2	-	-	TGTGCCAGCAGTTTACCCGGAGGGTTCGGGGAGCTGTTTTTT	CASSLPGGFGELFF
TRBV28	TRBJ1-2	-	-	TGTGCCAGCACCCTCTCGCCCGCCGGGAGGGGCTACACCTTC	CASTLSPAGRGYTF
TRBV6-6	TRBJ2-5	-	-	TGTGCCAGCAACTCACGGGGGTACCAAGAGACCCAGTACTTC	CASNSRGYQETQYF
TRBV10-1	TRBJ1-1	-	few	TGCGCCAGCAGTGAGTCGAACACGGGCACTGAAGCTTTCTTT	CASSESNTGTEAFF
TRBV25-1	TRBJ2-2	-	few	TGTGCCAGCAGTGCCCCGGACTTCTACACCGGGGAGCTGTTTTTT	CASSAPDFYTGELFF
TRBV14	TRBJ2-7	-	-	TGTGCCAGCAGCCAAGATTACAACAGGGTCACCTACGAGCAGTACTTC	CASSQDYNRVTYEQYF
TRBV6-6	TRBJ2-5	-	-	TGTGCCAGCAGTTACGAGTTTGAGACCCAGTACTTC	CASSYEFETQYF
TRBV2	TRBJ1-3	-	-	TGTGCCAGCAGTTCCAACACAGGAAACACCATATATTTT	CASSSNTGNTIYF
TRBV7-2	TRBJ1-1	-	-	TGTGCCAGCAGCTTAGTAGGCCAGGTCTTCGCTGAAGCTTTCTTT	CASSLVGQVFAEAFF
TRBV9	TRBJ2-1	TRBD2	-	TGTGCCAGCAGCGCTTTAGGGACTAGCGGTTACAATGAGCAGTTCTTC	CASSALGTSGYNEQFF
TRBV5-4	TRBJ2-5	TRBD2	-	TGTGCCAGCAGCTATGGACTAGCGGGGGGAGAGACCCAGTACTTC	CASSYGLAGGETQYF
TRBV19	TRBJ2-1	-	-	TGTGCCAGTAGTATTGGCCAGCGGGATGAGCAGTTCTTC	CASSIGQRDEQFF
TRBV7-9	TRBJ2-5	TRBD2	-	TGTGCCAGCAGCCCGCCGGGACTAGCGGAAGAGACCCAGTACTTC	CASSPPGLAEETQYF
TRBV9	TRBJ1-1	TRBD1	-	TGTGCCAGCAGCGGGCCCGACAGGGCCGGCGCTGAAGCTTTCTTT	CASSGPDRAGAEAFF
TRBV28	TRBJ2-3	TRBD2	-	TGTGCCAGCAGCACAACAAGCGGGGGCCCCACGGGTACGCAGTATTTT	CASSTTSGGPTGTQYF
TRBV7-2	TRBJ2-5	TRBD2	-	TGTGCCAGCAGCTTAAATGCGGGGGGCCAGGAGACCCAGTACTTC	CASSLNAGGQETQYF
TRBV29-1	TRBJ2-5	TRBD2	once	TGCAGCGTTGAAGATATTGTAGGAAGCGGGATTGCCGAGACCCAGTACTTC	CSVEDIVGSGIAETQYF
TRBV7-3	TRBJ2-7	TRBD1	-	TGTGCCAGCAGTGCCGGACAGGGCGAGCAGTACTTC	CASSAGQGEQYF
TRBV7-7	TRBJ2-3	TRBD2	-	TGTGCTAGCAGCTTTTCTAGCGGGGACACAGATACGCAGTATTTT	CASSFSSGDTDTQYF
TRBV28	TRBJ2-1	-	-	TGTGCCAGCAAGTTTTCTCGTGGATTCGGGAATGAGCAGTTCTTC	CASKFSRGFGNEQFF
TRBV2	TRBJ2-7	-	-	TGTGCCAGCCACCCGCGAGCGGGCCTGGACTCCTACGAGCAGTACTTC	CASHPRAGLDSYEQYF
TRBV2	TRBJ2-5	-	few	TGTGCCAGCATTTTCTTGGTGGCGGGGTCGGAGACCCAGTACTTC	CASIFLVAGSETQYF
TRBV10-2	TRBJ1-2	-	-	TGCGCCAGCAGTGAGTCTGGGGCTGAATATGGCTACACCTTC	CASSESGAEYGYTF
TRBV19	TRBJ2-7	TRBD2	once	TGTGCCAGTAGTACCCCGGGACTAGCCTACGAGCAGTACTTC	CASSTPGLAYEQYF
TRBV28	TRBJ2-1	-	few	TGTGCCAGCAGCCTTGATCGACAAGTTTACAATGAGCAGTTCTTC	CASSLDRQVYNEQFF
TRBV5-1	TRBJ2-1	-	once	TGCGCCAGCAGCTTGGTGGGTAGCGGCTACAATGAGCAGTTCTTC	CASSLVGSGYNEQFF
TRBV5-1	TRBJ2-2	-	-	TGCGCCAGCAGCCCCCGGTTTTCCCAGGGAACCGGGGAGCTGTTTTTT	CASSPRFSQGTGELFF
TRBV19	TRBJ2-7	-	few	TGTGCCAGTACGGACAGCTACGAGCAGTACTTC	CASTDSYEQYF
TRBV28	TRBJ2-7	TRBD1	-	TGTGCCAGCAGTAACCCGGGACAGGGAGACTACGAGCAGTACTTC	CASSNPGQGDYEQYF
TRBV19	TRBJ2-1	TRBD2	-	TGTGCCAGTAGTGGACGGGGGGGTGAGCAGTTCTTC	CASSGRGGEQFF
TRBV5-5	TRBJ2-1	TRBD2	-	TGTGCCAGCAGCTGGGGCGGGGGGAACGATGAGCAGTTCTTC	CASSWGGGNDEQFF
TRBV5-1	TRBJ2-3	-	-	TGCGCCAGCAGCTTGGGAACAGCCACAGATACGCAGTATTTT	CASSLGTATDTQYF
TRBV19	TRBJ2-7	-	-	TGTGCCAGTAGTATAGCGTTAGCTCCCTCGGGTGAGCAGTACTTC	CASSIALAPSGEQYF
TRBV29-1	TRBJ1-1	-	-	TGCAGCGTTGAAACGGGACAATCGACTGAAGCTTTCTTT	CSVETGQSTEAFF
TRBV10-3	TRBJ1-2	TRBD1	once	TGTGCCATCAGTGAGACAGGGGCGTCTGGCTACACCTTC	CAISETGASGYTF
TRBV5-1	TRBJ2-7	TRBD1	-	TGCGCCAGCAGCTTGGCCTTCGGACAGGGGACACACGAGCAGTACTTC	CASSLAFGQGTHEQYF
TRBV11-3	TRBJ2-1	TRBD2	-	TGTGCCAGCAGCTTAGAGGGACTAAATGAGCAGTTCTTC	CASSLEGLNEQFF
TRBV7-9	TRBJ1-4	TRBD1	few	TGTGCCAGCAGCTTAGACAGGGGTCGTGAAAAACTGTTTTTT	CASSLDRGREKLFF
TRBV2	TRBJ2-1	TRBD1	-	TGTGCCAGCTCGGGACAGGGGGCTAATGAGCAGTTCTTC	CASSGQGANEQFF
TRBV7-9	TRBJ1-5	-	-	TGTGCCAGCAGCTTAGGCGGGTCCTCCAATCAGCCCCAGCATTTT	CASSLGGSSNQPQHF
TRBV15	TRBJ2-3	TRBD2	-	TGTGCCACCAGCAGGGCCCGGGGGAGCGGGGTAGATACGCAGTATTTT	CATSRARGSGVDTQYF
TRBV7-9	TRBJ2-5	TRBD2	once	TGTGCCAGCAGCACTAGCGGGAGTTCTTCAGAGACCCAGTACTTC	CASSTSGSSSETQYF
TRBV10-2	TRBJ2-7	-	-	TGCGCCGTTAGTACGGCCGTACAGGGTGGTCTCTACGAGCAGTACTTC	CAVSTAVQGGLYEQYF
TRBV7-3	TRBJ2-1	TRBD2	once	TGTGCCAGCAGCTCCCTTGGCGGGAGAGGCTATGAGCAGTTCTTC	CASSSLGGRGYEQFF
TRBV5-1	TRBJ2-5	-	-	TGCGCCAGCAGCTTCAACAGGGGGGGAGAAGAGACCCAGTACTTC	CASSFNRGGEETQYF
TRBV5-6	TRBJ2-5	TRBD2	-	TGTGCCAGCAGCTTAGCGGGAGTAGGAGAGACCCAGTACTTC	CASSLAGVGETQYF
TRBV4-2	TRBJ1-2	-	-	TGTGCCAGCAGCCAAGACACGAGCTATGGCTACACCTTC	CASSQDTSYGYTF
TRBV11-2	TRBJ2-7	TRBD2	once	TGTGCCAGCAGCCCTCCTCTAGCGGGAGTTATTTCTATGGGCGAGCAGTACTTC	CASSPPLAGVISMGEQYF
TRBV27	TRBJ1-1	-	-	TGTGCCAGCAACCTAATCGGGGGAAAAGAAGCTTTCTTT	CASNLIGGKEAFF